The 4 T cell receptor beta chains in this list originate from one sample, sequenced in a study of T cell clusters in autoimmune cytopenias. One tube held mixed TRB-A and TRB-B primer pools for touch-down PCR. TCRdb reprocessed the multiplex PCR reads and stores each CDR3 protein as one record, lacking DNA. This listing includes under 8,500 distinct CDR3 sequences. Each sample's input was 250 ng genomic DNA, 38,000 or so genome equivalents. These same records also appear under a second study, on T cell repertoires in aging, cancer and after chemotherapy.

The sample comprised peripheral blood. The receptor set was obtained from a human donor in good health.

CDR3 loop: CASSLTQANTEAFF. This chain uses TRBV5-5 with TRBJ1-1. Germline CDR1 SGHKS, CDR2 YYEKEE (reference sequence). This CDR3 is built from 14 residues.

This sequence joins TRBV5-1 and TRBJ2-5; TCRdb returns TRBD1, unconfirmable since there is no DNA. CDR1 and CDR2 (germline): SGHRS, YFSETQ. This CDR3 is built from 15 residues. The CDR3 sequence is CASSLEGQVGETQYF.

CDR3 in amino acids: CASASSGTDRGEQYF. This sequence joins TRBV19 and TRBJ2-7; TCRdb lists TRBD1, though no DNA is available to test this call. Per germline, CDR1 LNHDA and CDR2 SQIVND (reference sequence). The CDR3 length is 15 residues.

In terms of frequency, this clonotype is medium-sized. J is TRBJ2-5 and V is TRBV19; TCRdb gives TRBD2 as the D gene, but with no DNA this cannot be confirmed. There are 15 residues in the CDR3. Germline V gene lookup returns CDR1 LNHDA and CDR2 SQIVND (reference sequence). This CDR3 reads CASSIGTTAGETQYF.